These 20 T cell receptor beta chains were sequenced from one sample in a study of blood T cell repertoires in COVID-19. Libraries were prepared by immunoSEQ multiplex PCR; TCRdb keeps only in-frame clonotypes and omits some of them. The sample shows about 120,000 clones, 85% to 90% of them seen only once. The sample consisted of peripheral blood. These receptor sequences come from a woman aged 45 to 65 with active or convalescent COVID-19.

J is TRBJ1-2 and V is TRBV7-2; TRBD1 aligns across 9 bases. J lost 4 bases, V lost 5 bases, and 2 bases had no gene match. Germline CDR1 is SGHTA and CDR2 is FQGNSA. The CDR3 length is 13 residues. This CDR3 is CASSQGQGYGYTF. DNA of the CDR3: TGTGCCAGCAGCCAGGGACAGGGCTATGGCTACACCTTC.

Here the CDR3 reads CASSWAGTSGLDEQFF. CDR3 coding DNA: TGTGCCAGCAGCTGGGCCGGGACTAGCGGGTTGGATGAGCAGTTCTTC. The chain links TRBV25-1 to TRBJ2-1, with 12 bases identical to TRBD2. CDR1 is MGHDK and CDR2 is SYGVNS in the germline V gene. Trimming cost V 6 bases and J 8 bases; bases outside gene matches: 11. The CDR3 sequence is 16 residues long.

The CDR3 nucleotides are TGTGCCAGCAGTTACGCAGTAGCGGGATCAGATACGCAGTATTTT. It translates to CASSYAVAGSDTQYF. The chain has TRBV6-5 and TRBJ2-3, with TRBD2 matching 8 bases. The CDR3 is 15 residues long. Germline V CDR1 and CDR2: MNHEY, SVGAGI. The V segment lost 2 bases and the J segment 4 bases; nucleotides outside the gene matches: 5.

The CDR3 sequence: CASSNLGTLMNTEAFF. The CDR3 nucleotides read TGCGCCAGCAGCAATCTGGGGACACTTATGAACACTGAAGCTTTCTTT. The rearrangement uses TRBV10-2 and TRBJ1-1; weak D call: TRBD1 (6 bases). With 6 bases removed from V and 0 bases from J, the gap between germline ends came to 17 bases. The CDR3 sequence is 16 residues long. CDR1 WSHSY and CDR2 SAAADI come from the germline V gene.

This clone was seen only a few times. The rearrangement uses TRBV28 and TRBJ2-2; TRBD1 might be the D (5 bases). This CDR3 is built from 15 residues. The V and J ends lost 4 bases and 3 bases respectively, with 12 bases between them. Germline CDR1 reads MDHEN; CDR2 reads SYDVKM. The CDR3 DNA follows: TGTGCCAGCAGTTCCCCGCTAGGGGACACCGGGGAGCTGTTTTTT. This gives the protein CASSSPLGDTGELFF. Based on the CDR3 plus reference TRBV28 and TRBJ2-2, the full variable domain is DVKVTQSSRYLVKRTGEKVFLECVQDMDHENMFWYRQDPGLGLRLIYFSYDVKMKEKGDIPEGYSVSREKKERFSLILESASTNQTSMYLCASSSPLGDTGELFFGEGSRLTVL.

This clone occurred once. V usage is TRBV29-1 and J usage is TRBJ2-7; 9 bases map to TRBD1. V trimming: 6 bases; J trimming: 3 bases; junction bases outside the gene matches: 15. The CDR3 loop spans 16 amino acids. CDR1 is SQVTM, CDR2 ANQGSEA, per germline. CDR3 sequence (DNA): TGCAGCGTACAGGGGGCGCAGGGGAGTATGGGCTACGAGCAGTACTTC. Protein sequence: CSVQGAQGSMGYEQYF.

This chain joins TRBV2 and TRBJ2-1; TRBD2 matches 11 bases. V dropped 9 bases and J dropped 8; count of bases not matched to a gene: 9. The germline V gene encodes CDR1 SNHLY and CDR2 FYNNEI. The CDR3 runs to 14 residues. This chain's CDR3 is CASTLLAGVDEQFF. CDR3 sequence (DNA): TGTGCCAGTACCTTACTAGCGGGAGTGGATGAGCAGTTCTTC.

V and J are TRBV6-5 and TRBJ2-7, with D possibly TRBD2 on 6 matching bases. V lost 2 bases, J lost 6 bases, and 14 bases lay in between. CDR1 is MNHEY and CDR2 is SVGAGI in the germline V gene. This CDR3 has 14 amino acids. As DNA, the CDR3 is TGTGCCAGCAGTTACGTCGGAGGGTTCAGCGAGCAGTACTTC. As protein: CASSYVGGFSEQYF.

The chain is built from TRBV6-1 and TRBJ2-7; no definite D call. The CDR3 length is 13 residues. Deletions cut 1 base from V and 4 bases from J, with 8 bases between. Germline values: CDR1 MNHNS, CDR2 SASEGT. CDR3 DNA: TGTGCCAGCAGTGAAGATCGGGTTTACGAGCAGTACTTC. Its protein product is CASSEDRVYEQYF.

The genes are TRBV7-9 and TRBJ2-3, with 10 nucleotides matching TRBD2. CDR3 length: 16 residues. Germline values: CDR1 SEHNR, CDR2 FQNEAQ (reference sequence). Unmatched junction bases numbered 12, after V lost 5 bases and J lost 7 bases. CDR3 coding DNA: TGTGCCAGCAGCCCTAGGACTAGCGGTTATTCATATACGCAGTATTTT. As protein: CASSPRTSGYSYTQYF.

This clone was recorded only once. In nucleotides, the CDR3 is TGTGCCAGCAGCGGGACGGGGGGCCGTGCAGATACGCAGTATTTT. Amino acids: CASSGTGGRADTQYF. The chain recombines TRBV9 with TRBJ2-3; maybe TRBD2 (7 bases). The V end lost 3 bases, the J end lost 4 bases, and 15 bases lay between the germline ends. The CDR3 contains 15 residues. Germline loops: CDR1 SGDLS, CDR2 YYNGEE.

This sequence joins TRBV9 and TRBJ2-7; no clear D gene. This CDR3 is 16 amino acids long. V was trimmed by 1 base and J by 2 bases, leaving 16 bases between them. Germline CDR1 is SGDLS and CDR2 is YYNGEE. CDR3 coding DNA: TGTGCCAGCAGCGTACTTGCTAGTGCTGAAGCCTACGAGCAGTACTTC. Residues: CASSVLASAEAYEQYF.

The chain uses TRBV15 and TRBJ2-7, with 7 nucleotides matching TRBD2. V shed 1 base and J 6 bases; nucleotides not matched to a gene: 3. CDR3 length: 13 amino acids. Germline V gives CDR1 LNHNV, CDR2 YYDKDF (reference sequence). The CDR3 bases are TGTGCCACCAGCAGAGGACTAGCTACCGAGCAGTACTTC. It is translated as CATSRGLATEQYF.

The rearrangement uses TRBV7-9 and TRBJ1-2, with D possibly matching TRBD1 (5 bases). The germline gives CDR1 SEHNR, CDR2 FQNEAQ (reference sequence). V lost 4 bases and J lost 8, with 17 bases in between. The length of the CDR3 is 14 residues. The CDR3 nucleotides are TGTGCCAGCAGCTCCCTCGAGGGACTATTGGGCTACACCTTC. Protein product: CASSSLEGLLGYTF.

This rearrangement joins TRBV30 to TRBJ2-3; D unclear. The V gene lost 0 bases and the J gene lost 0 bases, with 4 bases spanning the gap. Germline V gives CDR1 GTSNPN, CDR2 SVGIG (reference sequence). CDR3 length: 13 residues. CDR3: CAWSVASTDTQYF. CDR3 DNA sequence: TGTGCCTGGAGTGTAGCGAGCACAGATACGCAGTATTTT.

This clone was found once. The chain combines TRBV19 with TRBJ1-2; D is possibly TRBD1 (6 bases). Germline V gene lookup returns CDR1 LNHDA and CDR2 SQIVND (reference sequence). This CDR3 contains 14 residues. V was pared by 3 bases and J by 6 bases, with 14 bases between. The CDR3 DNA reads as TGTGCCAGTAGTATCTCACAGGGCGGTCATGGCTACACCTTC. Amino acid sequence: CASSISQGGHGYTF.

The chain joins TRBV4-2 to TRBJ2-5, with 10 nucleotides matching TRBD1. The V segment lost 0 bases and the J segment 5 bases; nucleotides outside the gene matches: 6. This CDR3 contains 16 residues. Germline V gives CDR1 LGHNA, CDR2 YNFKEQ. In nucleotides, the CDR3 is TGTGCCAGCAGCCAAGACATCGGGACAGGGGAGGAGACCCAGTACTTC. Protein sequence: CASSQDIGTGEETQYF.

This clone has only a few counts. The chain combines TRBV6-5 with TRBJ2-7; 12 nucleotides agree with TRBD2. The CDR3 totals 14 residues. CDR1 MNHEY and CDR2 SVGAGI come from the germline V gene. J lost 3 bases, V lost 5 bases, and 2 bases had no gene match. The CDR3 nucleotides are TGTGCCAGCAGTCGACTAGCGGGGGACTACGAGCAGTACTTC. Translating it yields CASSRLAGDYEQYF.

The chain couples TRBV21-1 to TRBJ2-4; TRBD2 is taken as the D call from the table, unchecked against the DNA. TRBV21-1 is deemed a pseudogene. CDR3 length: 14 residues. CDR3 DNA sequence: TGTGCCAGCAATTTACCGGGCTCAAGCGGCATTCAGTACTTC. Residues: CASNLPGSSGIQYF.

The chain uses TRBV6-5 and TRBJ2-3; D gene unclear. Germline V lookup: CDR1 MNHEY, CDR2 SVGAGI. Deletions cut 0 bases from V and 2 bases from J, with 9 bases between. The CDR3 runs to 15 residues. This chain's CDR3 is CASSYSRSTTDTQYF. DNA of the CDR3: TGTGCCAGCAGTTACTCTCGGTCTACCACAGATACGCAGTATTTT.